The 5 T cell receptor beta chains below all came from one sample that was sequenced in a study of blood T cell repertoires in COVID-19. This table comes from immunoSEQ multiplex PCR, and its TCRdb copy is limited to in-frame clones, with some not included. Found here are around 290,000 clones, 80% to 90% of them singletons; the top ten hold approximately 14%. Sequences were obtained from peripheral blood. These TCRs come from a woman aged 70 to 79 with COVID-19, enrolled during active disease.

This clone occurred a few times. The chain uses TRBV6-6 and TRBJ1-2; D remains ambiguous. From germline, CDR1 is MNHNY and CDR2 SVGAGI (reference sequence). The germline V and J ends were trimmed by 10 bases and 1 base, with 16 bases remaining between them. The CDR3 has 14 amino acids. The CDR3 sequence is CATFWALLNYGYTF. The CDR3 nucleotides read TGTGCCACCTTCTGGGCCCTACTTAACTATGGCTACACCTTC.

This clone turned up a few times. J is TRBJ2-2 and V is TRBV19; perhaps TRBD2 as D (6 bases). The CDR3 sequence is 16 residues long. V lost 4 bases to trimming and J lost 1 base, with 13 bases between them. Germline loops: CDR1 LNHDA, CDR2 SQIVND (reference sequence). The CDR3 nucleotides are TGTGCCAGTAGTAACCGGGGGTTTTTGAACACCGGGGAGCTGTTTTTT. This encodes CASSNRGFLNTGELFF.

The CDR3 loop reads CASSSSLGSYEQYF. The CDR3 nucleotides are TGTGCCAGCAGCTCTAGCTTAGGCTCTTACGAGCAGTACTTC. The chain joins TRBV5-4 to TRBJ2-7, with D possibly being TRBD2 (5 bases). The CDR3 loop spans 14 amino acids. V was cut by 3 bases and J by 4 bases, with 14 bases left in between. Germline V lookup: CDR1 SGHNT, CDR2 YYREEE (reference sequence).

This clone was seen a handful of times. J is TRBJ1-4 and V is TRBV6-5, with TRBD1 identical over 7 bases. J gave up 3 bases and V 5 bases, and 6 bases lay outside the gene matches. The CDR3 has 15 residues. Germline assignment: CDR1 MNHEY and CDR2 SVGAGI. The CDR3 region is CASSIGDSSNEKLFF. The DNA for the CDR3 is TGTGCCAGCAGTATCGGGGACAGCTCTAATGAAAAACTGTTTTTT.

The chain is built from TRBV6-2 or TRBV6-3 and TRBJ1-6; tentatively, D is TRBD1 (6 bases). Germline CDR1 is MNHEY and CDR2 is SVGEGT. V gave up 2 bases and J gave up 7 bases, with 9 bases separating them. This CDR3 is 14 amino acids long. The CDR3 region is CASSYRGGNSPLHF. CDR3 DNA sequence: TGTGCCAGCAGTTACCGGGGGGGCAATTCACCCCTCCACTTT.